The entry below gives a single TCR beta chain sequence along with its context. The sample originates from a study of untreated major depressive disorder. The CDR3 totals 16 residues. Germline loops: CDR1 SGHVS, CDR2 FQNEAQ. Trimming shortened V by 5 bases and J by 4 bases, and 18 bases separated the two germline ends. Using immunoSEQ multiplex PCR, the repertoire was profiled, and TCRdb retains in-frame clones only, with some absent. The table lists around 20,000 clones, 89% of them singletons. Participants with major medical conditions, Axis I/II comorbidities, regular medication or illicit drug use were excluded.

Sequencing was carried out using CD4+ T cells from PBMCs. V and J are TRBV7-8 and TRBJ2-1; TRBD2 might be the D (6 bases). The receptor comes from a woman between 40 and 55 years old in good health. CDR3 coding DNA: TGTGCCAGCAGCGACCCGGGACTTAGGACTTACAATGAGCAGTTCTTC. It yields the protein CASSDPGLRTYNEQFF.